This entry lists 17 T cell receptor beta chains sequenced from one sample in a study of vaccination and CD4 T cells after COVID-19. Sequencing of DNA taken from cultured CD4+ T cells relied on the Oncomine TCR Beta short-read assay. TCRdb called the PCR reads again in MiXCR, with one record for every CDR3 protein. The sample consists of around 21,000 distinct CDR3 sequences, approximately 57% of them appearing once. As for treatment: roughly 10-day PBMC culture with coronavirus spike peptide pools or control peptides (ViraFEST assay). For these TCRs, the target antigens are not known. Sample: CD4+ T cells from blood, cultured in vitro, taken after SARS-CoV-2 vaccination. These receptors were obtained from a human donor who had recovered from COVID-19.

The sample holds a few counts of this clonotype. The chain couples TRBV7-2 to TRBJ1-5; D is perhaps TRBD1 (5 bases). With 1 base removed from V and 6 bases from J, the gap between germline ends came to 10 bases. Germline CDR1 and CDR2: SGHTA and FQGNSA. The CDR3 is made up of 14 amino acids. The CDR3 is CASSLGQTSQPQHF. CDR3 nucleotide sequence: TGTGCCAGCAGCTTAGGACAGACTAGTCAGCCCCAGCATTTT.

The rearrangement joins TRBV12-3 or TRBV12-4 to TRBJ1-2; possibly TRBD1 for D (5 bases). Trimming stripped 3 bases from V and 4 bases from J, with 12 bases between. The CDR3 contains 14 residues. Here the CDR3 DNA reads TGTGCCAGCAGTTTTGACAGCGGCTCCTATGGCTACACCTTC. It translates to CASSFDSGSYGYTF.

This chain uses TRBV20-1 with TRBJ1-1; the D is unclear. V dropped 0 bases and J dropped 6 bases, with 11 bases sitting between them. CDR1 and CDR2 (germline): DFQATT, SNEGSKA (reference sequence). The CDR3 spans 13 residues. CDR3 sequence reads: CSARDFGRAEAFF. The CDR3 DNA follows: TGCAGTGCTAGAGATTTCGGGCGGGCTGAAGCTTTCTTT.

The rearrangement links TRBV7-8 to TRBJ2-1; 10 nucleotides match TRBD2. In germline, CDR1 is SGHVS, CDR2 FQNEAQ. The CDR3 spans 16 residues. V was clipped by 0 bases and J by 7 bases; unmatched bases: 6. The CDR3 region is CASSLARASGGNEQFF. The CDR3 nucleotides read TGTGCCAGCAGCTTAGCGCGGGCTAGCGGGGGAAATGAGCAGTTCTTC.

This rearrangement joins TRBV6-1 to TRBJ2-7; the D gene could be TRBD1 or TRBD2 (5 bases each). CDR3 length: 15 residues. CDR1 is MNHNS and CDR2 is SASEGT in the germline V gene. V was clipped by 7 bases and J by 3 bases, with 19 bases between them. This chain's CDR3 is CASKFSRDGNYEQYF. The CDR3 nucleotides read TGTGCCAGCAAGTTCAGCCGGGACGGAAACTACGAGCAGTACTTC.

This clonotype has more than one count but fewer than ten. This rearrangement joins TRBV6-5 to TRBJ1-1, with D unclear. Germline V gene lookup returns CDR1 MNHEY and CDR2 SVGAGI. With 0 bases removed from V and 0 bases from J, the gap between germline ends came to 8 bases. The CDR3 runs to 15 residues. The CDR3 is CASSYSATVNTEAFF. The CDR3 DNA is TGTGCCAGCAGTTACTCGGCGACGGTGAACACTGAAGCTTTCTTT.

This clonotype appeared a few times. CDR3 region: CSAPGPYTGELFF. The CDR3 DNA sequence: TGCAGTGCTCCCGGACCCTACACCGGGGAGCTGTTTTTT. The chain employs TRBV20-1 and TRBJ2-2, with D uncertain. The CDR3 consists of 13 residues. The V end was cut by 5 bases, the J end by 3 bases, with 10 bases between. Germline V gene sequence: CDR1 DFQATT, CDR2 SNEGSKA (reference sequence).

V and J are TRBV10-3 and TRBJ2-2; 8 positions match TRBD1. Germline CDR1 reads ENHRY; CDR2 reads SYGVKD. The CDR3 is 14 residues long. J gave up 6 bases and V 6 bases, and 6 bases lay outside the gene matches. CDR3 residues: CAIRPDRAAGELFF. In nucleotides, the CDR3 is TGTGCCATCAGACCGGACAGGGCGGCCGGGGAGCTGTTTTTT.

V usage is TRBV5-1 and J usage is TRBJ2-3, with D hard to call. Germline lookup yields CDR1 SGHRS and CDR2 YFSETQ. The V end was cut by 0 bases, the J end by 3 bases, with 11 bases between. This CDR3 comprises 15 residues. The CDR3 DNA reads TGCGCCAGCAGCTTGGGGGAAAGGAGAACAGATACGCAGTATTTT. Translating it yields CASSLGERRTDTQYF.

V is TRBV6-2 or TRBV6-3 and J is TRBJ2-7; TRBD2 agrees at 10 bases. After removal of 6 bases from V and 2 bases from J, the junction contained 4 bases not matched to a gene. In germline, CDR1 is MNHEY, CDR2 SVGEGT. CDR3 length: 14 residues. The CDR3 nucleotides read TGTGCCAGCAGACCCAGCGGGAGGGCCTACGAGCAGTACTTC. Translated: CASRPSGRAYEQYF.

V usage is TRBV28 and J usage is TRBJ2-1; 13 bases align to TRBD2. The CDR3 consists of 16 residues. The germline CDR1 and CDR2 sequences are MDHEN and SYDVKM. The trim removed 4 bases at V and 7 bases at J, leaving 7 bases unmatched. CDR3 DNA: TGTGCCAGCAGTTGGGGGACTAGCGGGAATCTAAATGAGCAGTTCTTC. Translating it yields CASSWGTSGNLNEQFF.

The chain joins TRBV6-1 to TRBJ2-2, with 13 bases identical to TRBD2. Germline CDR1 reads MNHNS; CDR2 reads SASEGT. After removal of 7 bases from V and 1 base from J, the junction contained 3 bases not matched to a gene. This CDR3 has 16 amino acids. The CDR3 nucleotides are TGTGCCAGCAAGACTAGCGGGGGGAGGAACACCGGGGAGCTGTTTTTT. Amino acid sequence: CASKTSGGRNTGELFF.

The chain links TRBV10-3 to TRBJ1-6, with TRBD1 as a possible D gene (5 bases). Deletions cut 7 bases from V and 6 bases from J, with 10 bases between. The CDR3 extends over 13 amino acids. Germline loops: CDR1 ENHRY, CDR2 SYGVKD. The CDR3 here is CAINAGINSPLHF. The CDR3 DNA sequence: TGTGCCATCAATGCAGGGATTAATTCACCCCTCCACTTT.

The J gene is TRBJ1-2, the V gene TRBV5-4, with a weak D call TRBD1 (6 bases). V was trimmed by 2 bases and J by 8 bases, leaving 16 bases between them. This CDR3 region has 14 residues. The germline V gene encodes CDR1 SGHNT and CDR2 YYREEE (reference sequence). As DNA, the CDR3 is TGTGCCAGCAGCTTCCCAGGGGAAGGGTGGGGCTACACCTTC. Translating it yields CASSFPGEGWGYTF.

V gene TRBV7-9 combines with J gene TRBJ1-2; D gene ambiguous. The V gene's germline CDR1 is SEHNR and CDR2 FQNEAQ (reference sequence). This CDR3 is built from 14 residues. The V gene lost 5 bases and the J gene lost 2 bases, with 12 bases spanning the gap. The chain's CDR3 is CASSPPGANYGYTF. The CDR3 DNA reads as TGTGCCAGCAGCCCTCCCGGTGCGAACTATGGCTACACCTTC.

V gene TRBV20-1 combines with J gene TRBJ1-1; TRBD1 agrees at 7 bases. The CDR3 totals 13 residues. After removal of 2 bases from V and 4 bases from J, the junction contained 4 bases not matched to a gene. The germline gives CDR1 DFQATT, CDR2 SNEGSKA (reference sequence). The CDR3 DNA follows: TGCAGTGCTAGATCAGGGGGAAGCACTGAAGCTTTCTTT. Translating it yields CSARSGGSTEAFF.

The chain's CDR3 is CSAHIPGNNQETQYF. CDR3 DNA: TGCAGTGCCCATATACCCGGGAACAACCAAGAGACCCAGTACTTC. The V and J genes are TRBV20-1 and TRBJ2-5, with TRBD2 as a possible D gene (5 bases). Germline loops: CDR1 DFQATT, CDR2 SNEGSKA (reference sequence). V lost 6 bases and J 0 bases, leaving 17 bases between the germline ends. CDR3 length: 15 amino acids.